The TCR beta chain described here comes from a study of cytomegalovirus exposure and HLA in healthy donors. Study results and limitations: Most observed TCR sequences were rare, whereas some public TCRs were detected in many donors. Previously analyzed data showed that most TCR beta V segments were productive at a frequency of about 87% or about 30%. In vitro checks showed that three CMV-associated chains really do target CMV antigens.

The PCR ran on 60 Vbeta and 13 Jbeta primers. TCRdb's table, derived via immunoSEQ multiplex PCR, lists solely in-frame clones and lacks some. This sample has 60,000 to 85,000 clones, with 65% to 90% found just once. In regard to this clone: Its antigen remains unidentified.

The TCR comes from a man in his sixties or seventies in good health and CMV-seropositive. The sequenced sample consisted of PBMCs.

Here the CDR3 DNA reads TGCGCCAGCAGCTTGGCCGGTCGGGTGAATGAGCAGTTCTTC. Encoded protein: CASSLAGRVNEQFF. This chain connects TRBV5-1 to TRBJ2-1; no definite D call. CDR3 size: 14 residues. Germline-derived CDR1 and CDR2 are SGHRS and YFSETQ. Trimming left V 0 bases short and J 7 bases short, with 11 bases between.